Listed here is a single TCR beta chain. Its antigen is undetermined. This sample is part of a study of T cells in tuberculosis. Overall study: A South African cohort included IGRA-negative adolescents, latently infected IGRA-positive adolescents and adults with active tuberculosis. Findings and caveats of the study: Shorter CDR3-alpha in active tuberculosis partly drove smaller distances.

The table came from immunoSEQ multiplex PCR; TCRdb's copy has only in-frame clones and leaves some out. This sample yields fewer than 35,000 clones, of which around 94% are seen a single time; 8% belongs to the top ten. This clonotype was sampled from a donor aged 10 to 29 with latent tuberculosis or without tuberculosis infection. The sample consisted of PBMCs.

The CDR3 coding sequence is TGTGCTAGTGGTCTCTCGGACAGGGCGGATTTTGCTTTCTTT. Amino acids: CASGLSDRADFAFF. V usage is TRBV12-5 and J usage is TRBJ1-1; TRBD1 agrees at 8 bases. The germline V gene encodes CDR1 LGHNT and CDR2 FRNRAP. This CDR3 comprises 14 residues. V was pared by 5 bases and J by 11 bases, with 13 bases of the junction left unmatched.